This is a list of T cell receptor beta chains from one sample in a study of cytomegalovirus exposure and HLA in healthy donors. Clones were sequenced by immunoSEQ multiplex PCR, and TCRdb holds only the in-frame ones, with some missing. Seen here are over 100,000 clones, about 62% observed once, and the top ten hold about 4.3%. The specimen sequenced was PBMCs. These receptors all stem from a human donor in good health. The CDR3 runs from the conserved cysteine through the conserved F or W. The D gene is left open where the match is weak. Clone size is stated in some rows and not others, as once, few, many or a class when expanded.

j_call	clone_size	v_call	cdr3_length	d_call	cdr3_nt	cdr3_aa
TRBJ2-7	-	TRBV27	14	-	TGTGCCAGCAGTAGCTACAGGGATTCCTACGAGCAGTACTTC	CASSSYRDSYEQYF
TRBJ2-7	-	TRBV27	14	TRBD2	TGTGCCAGCAGTTTCGGGGGGGCTCCGGACGAGCAGTACTTC	CASSFGGAPDEQYF
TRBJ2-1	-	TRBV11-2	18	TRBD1	TGTGCCAGCAGCTTAGACCCCCCAGGCAGGGGGACCTACAATGAGCAGTTCTTC	CASSLDPPGRGTYNEQFF
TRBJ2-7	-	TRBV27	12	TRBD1	TGTGCCAGCAGTAGGACAGGCGCCGAGCAGTACTTC	CASSRTGAEQYF
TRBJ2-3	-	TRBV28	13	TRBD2	TGTGCCAGCCGCCGGGGGGGCTTGGATACGCAGTATTTT	CASRRGGLDTQYF
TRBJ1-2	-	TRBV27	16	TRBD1	TGTGCCAGCAGTCCTCGGACAGGGGGTCTGGGCTATGGCTACACCTTC	CASSPRTGGLGYGYTF
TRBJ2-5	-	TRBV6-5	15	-	TGTGCCAGCAGTTACGGCTCGACAGGCCAAGAGACCCAGTACTTC	CASSYGSTGQETQYF
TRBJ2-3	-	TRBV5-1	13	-	TGCGCCAGCAGCTCCTCCCTCTCGGGGACGCAGTATTTT	CASSSSLSGTQYF
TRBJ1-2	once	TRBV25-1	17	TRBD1	TGTGCCAGCAGTGGGCGAGCCAGAGGGACAGGGGATTATGGCTACACCTTC	CASSGRARGTGDYGYTF
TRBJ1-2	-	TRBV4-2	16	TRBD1	TGTGCCAGCAGCCGGGAGGGACAGGGATCTGGCTATGGCTACACCTTC	CASSREGQGSGYGYTF
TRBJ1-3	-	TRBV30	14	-	TGTGCCTGGAGTCCTGGGCCAGGGGGAAACACCATATATTTT	CAWSPGPGGNTIYF
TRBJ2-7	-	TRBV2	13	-	TGTGCCAGCAGCCCCTTGACTTCCTACGAGCAGTACTTC	CASSPLTSYEQYF
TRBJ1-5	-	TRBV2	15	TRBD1	TGTGCCAGCAGGAGACAGGGGGTGAGCAATCAGCCCCAGCATTTT	CASRRQGVSNQPQHF